A single sample is the source of the 27 T cell receptor beta chains below, sequenced in a study of blood T cell repertoires in COVID-19. Generated by immunoSEQ multiplex PCR, the TCRdb table keeps only in-frame clones and is missing some. This sample carries 75,000 to 80,000 clones, 80% to 90% of them seen once, and the ten largest clones take about 18%. Sequenced sample: peripheral blood. These receptors were taken from a human donor in a cohort sampled during active COVID-19.

This sequence joins TRBV9 and TRBJ2-2; 7 positions agree with TRBD1. CDR3 length equals 18 residues. Germline values: CDR1 SGDLS, CDR2 YYNGEE. Trimming took 0 bases from V and 0 from J; bases not matched to a gene: 8. The CDR3 region is CASSVGPWTGANTGELFF. CDR3 DNA sequence: TGTGCCAGCAGCGTAGGCCCCTGGACAGGAGCGAACACCGGGGAGCTGTTTTTT.

V usage is TRBV18 and J usage is TRBJ1-1; D is perhaps TRBD1 (6 bases). Trimming pared 1 base from V and 0 bases from J, leaving 12 bases between. This CDR3 is built from 16 residues. CDR1 is KGHSH and CDR2 is LQKENI in the germline V gene. The CDR3 sequence: CASSPQQGHMNTEAFF. The CDR3 DNA sequence: TGTGCCAGCTCACCACAACAGGGACACATGAACACTGAAGCTTTCTTT.

This clone was counted a few times. The rearrangement joins TRBV10-3 to TRBJ1-2, with TRBD1 as a possible D gene (5 bases). The germline CDR1 and CDR2 sequences are ENHRY and SYGVKD. Trimming stripped 4 bases from V and 1 base from J, with 13 bases between. The CDR3 is 15 amino acids. In nucleotides, the CDR3 is TGTGCCATCAGTGGGGGGGACGGTCTTAACTATGGCTACACCTTC. It codes for CAISGGDGLNYGYTF.

The CDR3 sequence: CASSFLRSGGMDEQFF. CDR3 DNA sequence: TGTGCCAGCAGTTTCCTCCGTAGCGGGGGGATGGATGAGCAGTTCTTC. The V call is TRBV28, the J call TRBJ2-1, with 10 bases fitting TRBD2. CDR3 size: 16 residues. CDR1 MDHEN and CDR2 SYDVKM come from the germline V gene. Germline trimming cut 3 bases from V and 8 bases from J; bases unmatched to any gene: 10.

J is TRBJ2-1 and V is TRBV5-1; TRBD2 matches at 7 bases. The CDR3 totals 15 residues. J was trimmed by 10 bases and V by 5 bases; bases with no gene match: 15. The germline V gene has CDR1 SGHRS and CDR2 YFSETQ. CDR3 in DNA: TGCGCCAGCAGTACCTTTCTAGCGGCCGACGGGGAGCAGTTCTTC. Amino acids: CASSTFLAADGEQFF.

The chain is built from TRBV5-1 and TRBJ2-7, with 8 bases fitting TRBD1. CDR1 and CDR2 (germline): SGHRS, YFSETQ. V dropped 0 bases and J dropped 4; count of bases not matched to a gene: 0. The CDR3 extends over 13 amino acids. The CDR3 DNA reads as TGCGCCAGCAGCTTGGGGACAGGGTACGAGCAGTACTTC. Protein: CASSLGTGYEQYF.

The chain has TRBV4-2 and TRBJ1-4, with D maybe TRBD1 (5 bases). Germline-derived CDR1 and CDR2 are LGHNA and YNFKEQ. V was trimmed by 4 bases and J by 3 bases, leaving 21 bases between them. This CDR3 contains 18 residues. DNA of the CDR3: TGTGCCAGCAGCCCTCGCAGTTTCTCAGGGACTTCTAATGAAAAACTGTTTTTT. This translates into CASSPRSFSGTSNEKLFF.

The chain carries TRBV7-2 and TRBJ1-6, with D perhaps matching TRBD1 (6 bases). Germline CDR1 SGHTA, CDR2 FQGNSA. There are 16 residues in the CDR3. V lost 5 bases and J 9 bases, leaving 20 bases between the germline ends. The CDR3 bases are TGTGCCAGCAGCAAGACAGGAGCGGCTTTAGGTTCACCCCTCCACTTT. Its translation is CASSKTGAALGSPLHF. The full variable domain, its missing parts supplied by reference TRBV7-2 and TRBJ1-6, is GAGVSQSPSNKVTEKGKDVELRCDPISGHTALYWYRQSLGQGLEFLIYFQGNSAPDKSGLPSDRFSAERTGGSVSTLTIQRTQQEDSAVYLCASSKTGAALGSPLHFGNGTRLTVT.

The rearrangement joins TRBV5-1 to TRBJ2-1, with D perhaps matching TRBD1 (5 bases). Per the germline V gene, CDR1 is SGHRS and CDR2 is YFSETQ. Trimming stripped 6 bases from V and 8 bases from J, with 21 bases between. This CDR3 spans 15 amino acids. CDR3 DNA: TGCGCCAGCACTTTGGTTGGACACAGATATGATGAGCAGTTCTTC. It translates to CASTLVGHRYDEQFF.

This sequence joins TRBV27 and TRBJ2-7, with D perhaps matching TRBD1 (6 bases). CDR3 length equals 14 residues. Germline V gene sequence: CDR1 MNHEY, CDR2 SMNVEV (reference sequence). Trimming cost V 5 bases and J 6 bases, with 17 bases left between them. For the CDR3, the DNA is TGTGCCAGCAGTCTCTACTCGACAGGTTCCGAGCAGTACTTC. The encoded protein is CASSLYSTGSEQYF.

This chain connects TRBV6-6 to TRBJ2-5, with TRBD1 identical over 12 bases. Germline V gene data show CDR1 as MNHNY and CDR2 as SVGAGI (reference sequence). V shed 1 base and J 6 bases; nucleotides not matched to a gene: 3. This CDR3 contains 15 residues. CDR3 bases: TGTGCCAGCAGTTACTTAGGGACAGGGGGCAAGACCCAGTACTTC. Its protein product is CASSYLGTGGKTQYF.

The chain uses TRBV25-1 and TRBJ1-6; TRBD1 matches 9 bases. CDR1 and CDR2 from the germline V gene are MGHDK and SYGVNS. V dropped 4 bases and J dropped 0; count of bases not matched to a gene: 4. The CDR3 is 17 residues long. CDR3 region: CASSGTGVSSYNSPLHF. The CDR3 bases are TGTGCCAGCAGTGGGACAGGGGTGAGCTCCTATAATTCACCCCTCCACTTT.

The V call is TRBV9, the J call TRBJ2-1, with TRBD2 matching 11 bases. Unmatched junction bases numbered 3, after V lost 0 bases and J lost 7 bases. The CDR3 has 15 residues. Germline V gene data show CDR1 as SGDLS and CDR2 as YYNGEE. The CDR3 is CASSVGGTSGNEQFF. The CDR3 nucleotides read TGTGCCAGCAGCGTAGGTGGGACTAGCGGTAATGAGCAGTTCTTC.

This chain uses TRBV19 with TRBJ2-1; tentatively, D is TRBD1 (5 bases). The germline V gene has CDR1 LNHDA and CDR2 SQIVND (reference sequence). The CDR3 length is 15 residues. V was shortened by 0 bases and J by 6 bases, with 12 bases between the two germline ends. The CDR3 protein is CASSIEGAGFNEQFF. CDR3 DNA sequence: TGTGCCAGTAGTATAGAAGGGGCTGGGTTCAATGAGCAGTTCTTC. The complete variable domain, with remaining parts taken from reference TRBV19 and TRBJ2-1, reads DGGITQSPKYLFRKEGQNVTLSCEQNLNHDAMYWYRQDPGQGLRLIYYSQIVNDFQKGDIAEGYSVSREKKESFPLTVTSAQKNPTAFYLCASSIEGAGFNEQFFGPGTRLTVL.

The gene calls are TRBV28 and TRBJ2-7; 10 bases map to TRBD1. The length of the CDR3 is 16 residues. CDR1 and CDR2 from the germline V gene are MDHEN and SYDVKM. J was trimmed by 3 bases and V by 6 bases; bases with no gene match: 11. CDR3 sequence reads: CASSTILRTGGYEQYF. The CDR3 DNA reads TGTGCCAGCAGCACTATATTAAGGACAGGGGGCTACGAGCAGTACTTC. Based on the CDR3 plus reference TRBV28 and TRBJ2-7, the full variable domain is DVKVTQSSRYLVKRTGEKVFLECVQDMDHENMFWYRQDPGLGLRLIYFSYDVKMKEKGDIPEGYSVSREKKERFSLILESASTNQTSMYLCASSTILRTGGYEQYFGPGTRLTVT.

The V gene is TRBV27, the J gene TRBJ1-2, with D uncertain. V lost 0 bases, J lost 3 bases, and 11 bases lay in between. Germline lookup yields CDR1 MNHEY and CDR2 SMNVEV (reference sequence). CDR3 length: 15 residues. Here the CDR3 reads CASSLSIRPDYGYTF. CDR3 DNA: TGTGCCAGCAGTTTATCGATCAGGCCCGACTATGGCTACACCTTC.

This clone has only one observation. The chain links TRBV6-6 to TRBJ1-6, with TRBD1 identical over 10 bases. The ends lost 6 bases at V and 7 bases at J; junction bases unmatched: 6. The CDR3 runs to 15 residues. Germline lookup yields CDR1 MNHNY and CDR2 SVGAGI (reference sequence). This CDR3 reads CASRDRGLTNSPLHF. In nucleotides, the CDR3 is TGTGCCAGCAGGGACAGGGGGTTGACAAATTCACCCCTCCACTTT.

V usage is TRBV29-1 and J usage is TRBJ2-1; 9 nucleotides align to TRBD2. V shed 5 bases, J shed 3 bases, and the junction held 8 bases outside the gene matches. The germline CDR1 and CDR2 sequences are SQVTM and ANQGSEA. The CDR3 is 15 amino acids. In nucleotides, the CDR3 is TGCAGCGTTAGCCAGAGGACTAGCGACTACAATGAGCAGTTCTTC. Its protein product is CSVSQRTSDYNEQFF.

The gene calls are TRBV5-1 and TRBJ1-4, with 7 positions matching TRBD1. Germline V lookup: CDR1 SGHRS, CDR2 YFSETQ. The CDR3 contains 14 residues. Trimming took 4 bases from V and 3 from J; bases not matched to a gene: 3. CDR3 nucleotide sequence: TGCGCCAGCAGCGGTGACAGGGCTAATGAAAAACTGTTTTTT. The encoded protein is CASSGDRANEKLFF.

This clone was observed a handful of times. The V and J genes are TRBV30 and TRBJ2-7; weak D call: TRBD1 (5 bases). The germline CDR1 and CDR2 sequences are GTSNPN and SVGIG (reference sequence). There are 14 residues in the CDR3. V was shortened by 3 bases and J by 0 bases, with 12 bases between the two germline ends. CDR3 region: CAWSVLQDSYEQYF. Written as DNA, the CDR3 is TGTGCCTGGAGCGTTTTACAGGACTCCTACGAGCAGTACTTC.

This CDR3 reads CASSISQKQPQHF. As DNA, the CDR3 is TGTGCCAGTAGTATTTCCCAAAAACAGCCCCAGCATTTT. The chain joins TRBV19 to TRBJ1-5; no firm D call. V lost 3 bases to trimming and J lost 7 bases, with 10 bases between them. CDR3 length equals 13 residues. Germline V gene data show CDR1 as LNHDA and CDR2 as SQIVND (reference sequence).

This clone has only a few counts. The chain combines TRBV6-4 with TRBJ2-7; maybe TRBD2 (5 bases). Between the trimmed V and J ends, which lost 2 bases and 4 bases, there was a span of 6 bases. Per the germline V gene, CDR1 is MRHNA and CDR2 is SNTAGT. There are 12 residues in the CDR3. As DNA, the CDR3 is TGTGCCAGCAGTGACCGCGGGTACGAGCAGTACTTC. This codes for CASSDRGYEQYF.

The chain couples TRBV19 to TRBJ2-2; 10 bases agree with TRBD2. There are 19 residues in the CDR3. In germline, CDR1 is LNHDA, CDR2 SQIVND (reference sequence). J was trimmed by 5 bases and V by 0 bases; bases with no gene match: 12. CDR3 sequence: CASSIDTPGASGSTGELFF. The CDR3 DNA reads TGTGCCAGTAGTATAGATACCCCAGGCGCTAGCGGGAGTACCGGGGAGCTGTTTTTT.

In DNA, the CDR3 is TGCGCCAGCACCCCTCGGACTAGCGGGAGTGCCGAGCAGTACTTC. It translates to CASTPRTSGSAEQYF. The rearrangement joins TRBV5-1 to TRBJ2-7, with 13 bases that match TRBD2. The germline CDR1 and CDR2 sequences are SGHRS and YFSETQ. V dropped 6 bases and J dropped 6; count of bases not matched to a gene: 9. CDR3 size: 15 residues.

V usage is TRBV7-2 and J usage is TRBJ2-3; TRBD2 matches at 10 bases. Germline V CDR1 and CDR2: SGHTA, FQGNSA. The V and J ends lost 4 bases and 4 bases, in that order; junction bases with no gene match: 5. The CDR3 loop spans 15 amino acids. The CDR3 loop reads CASSSLAGGPDTQYF. Written as DNA, the CDR3 is TGTGCCAGCAGCTCATTAGCGGGGGGACCAGATACGCAGTATTTT. The entire variable domain, with the rest obtained from reference TRBV7-2 and TRBJ2-3, is as follows: GAGVSQSPSNKVTEKGKDVELRCDPISGHTALYWYRQSLGQGLEFLIYFQGNSAPDKSGLPSDRFSAERTGGSVSTLTIQRTQQEDSAVYLCASSSLAGGPDTQYFGPGTRLTVL.

In this sample, this clone turned up once. V usage is TRBV4-1 and J usage is TRBJ1-1, with TRBD1 as a possible D gene (6 bases). Trimming took 1 base from V and 11 from J, leaving 20 bases between them. The CDR3 runs to 15 residues. Per germline, CDR1 MGHRA and CDR2 YSYEKL. CDR3 in DNA: TGCGCCAGCAGCCAAGCAGGGGATGGGGCAATGGGCGCTTTCTTT. The encoded protein is CASSQAGDGAMGAFF.

This chain links TRBV19 with TRBJ1-2, with a tentative D call TRBD1 (6 bases). Trimming pared 1 base from V and 1 base from J, leaving 10 bases between. CDR1 LNHDA and CDR2 SQIVND come from the germline V gene (reference sequence). This CDR3 has 15 amino acids. The CDR3 protein is CASSIAGQSNYGYTF. As DNA, the CDR3 is TGTGCCAGTAGTATAGCTGGACAGAGTAACTATGGCTACACCTTC.